Shown below are 22 T cell receptor beta chains from a single sample sequenced in a study of shared clonotypes between healthy human individuals. Generated by immunoSEQ multiplex PCR, the TCRdb table keeps only in-frame clones and is missing some. The repertoire holds 2.3 million or so clones, about 92% seen once, with around 0.4% in the top ten. The sequencing sample was made of naive CD4+ T cells from PBMCs. Regarding subset: CD45RA+ positively selected. All receptors derive from a man between 18 and 29 years old in good health. Some clones in this sample may be carry-over from other donors' samples.

As concerns this clone: Within the sample, other DNA sequences also encode this same CDR3. The V gene is TRBV5-1, the J gene TRBJ2-3, with TRBD2 matching over 14 bases. The CDR3 has 16 residues. J gave up 6 bases and V 3 bases, and 6 bases lay outside the gene matches. The germline gives CDR1 SGHRS, CDR2 YFSETQ. Written as DNA, the CDR3 is TGCGCCAGCAGCTCGGGACTAGCGGGAGTGGGGGATACGCAGTATTTT. It encodes CASSSGLAGVGDTQYF.

CDR3 in DNA: TGTGCCAGCAGTTTAATCTCGGCAGGGCGCACTGAAGCTTTCTTT. This gives the protein CASSLISAGRTEAFF. The J gene is TRBJ1-1, the V gene TRBV28; D possibly corresponds to TRBD1 (5 bases). The germline V gene has CDR1 MDHEN and CDR2 SYDVKM. The V gene lost 2 bases and the J gene lost 4 bases, with 14 bases spanning the gap. CDR3 length: 15 amino acids.

About this clone itself: The sample has other DNA sequences that encode this CDR3 too. V and J are TRBV7-3 and TRBJ1-1; weak D call: TRBD1 (6 bases). V lost 4 bases and J lost 7, with 10 bases in between. This CDR3 contains 12 residues. Germline loops: CDR1 SGHTA, CDR2 FQGTGA. CDR3 nucleotides: TGTGCCAGCAGCTCCAGGGGCGGTGAAGCTTTCTTT. It is translated as CASSSRGGEAFF. The full variable domain, in which reference TRBV7-3 and TRBJ1-1 provide the parts outside the CDR3, is GAGVSQTPSNKVTEKGKYVELRCDPISGHTALYWYRQSLGQGPEFLIYFQGTGAADDSGLPNDRFFAVRPEGSVSTLKIQRTERGDSAVYLCASSSRGGEAFFGQGTRLTVV.

This chain joins TRBV9 and TRBJ1-3; the D is unclear. The CDR3 runs 16 residues. V lost 5 bases and J lost 0, with 15 bases in between. Germline loops: CDR1 SGDLS, CDR2 YYNGEE. In DNA form, the CDR3 reads TGTGCCAGCAGTGTGATGCCAGCCAGCTCTGGAAACACCATATATTTT. It specifies CASSVMPASSGNTIYF.

The DNA for the CDR3 is TGCGCCAGCAGTGAGTCGGTCCGGGCCTCCGGGGAGCTGTTTTTT. It translates to CASSESVRASGELFF. The chain has TRBV10-1 and TRBJ2-2; D call uncertain. Per the germline V gene, CDR1 is WNHNN and CDR2 is SYGVQD (reference sequence). The germline V and J ends were trimmed by 0 bases and 6 bases, with 11 bases remaining between them. This CDR3 comprises 15 residues.

This clone was counted once. Other DNA sequences in this specimen translate into the identical CDR3. V gene TRBV2 combines with J gene TRBJ1-2; weak D call: TRBD1 (6 bases). The CDR3 has 11 residues. Germline values: CDR1 SNHLY, CDR2 FYNNEI. V was trimmed by 2 bases and J by 8 bases, leaving 6 bases between them. This CDR3 reads CASSERGGYTF. The CDR3 nucleotides are TGTGCCAGCAGTGAAAGGGGGGGCTACACCTTC.

J is TRBJ1-2 and V is TRBV9, with D perhaps matching TRBD1 (5 bases). Germline assignment: CDR1 SGDLS and CDR2 YYNGEE. The CDR3 is 13 residues long. Trimming removed 3 bases at V and 8 bases at J, with 14 bases between. The CDR3 reads CASSAGTVVGYTF. Written as DNA, the CDR3 is TGTGCCAGCAGCGCCGGGACGGTGGTGGGCTACACCTTC. Full variable domain (missing parts from reference TRBV9 and TRBJ1-2): DSGVTQTPKHLITATGQRVTLRCSPRSGDLSVYWYQQSLDQGLQFLIQYYNGEERAKGNILERFSAQQFPDLHSELNLSSLELGDSALYFCASSAGTVVGYTFGSGTRLTVV.

A single count supports this clone. As DNA, the CDR3 is TGTGCCAGCAGCCTGAACAGGGGGGCATACGAGCAGTACTTC. It is translated as CASSLNRGAYEQYF. The V gene is TRBV5-4, the J gene TRBJ2-7, with 8 bases lining up with TRBD1. The CDR3 extends over 14 amino acids. CDR1 and CDR2 (germline): SGHNT, YYREEE (reference sequence). The V and J ends lost 4 bases and 4 bases, in that order; junction bases with no gene match: 7.

This chain connects TRBV18 to TRBJ2-2; maybe TRBD2 (6 bases). Trimming left V 1 base short and J 3 bases short, with 12 bases between. The germline gives CDR1 KGHSH, CDR2 LQKENI. The CDR3 has 16 amino acids. DNA for the CDR3: TGTGCCAGCTCACCACGTATAGCGGAGCACACCGGGGAGCTGTTTTTT. Translation gives CASSPRIAEHTGELFF.

On this clone: Distinct nucleotide sequences in the sample also encode this CDR3. The chain joins TRBV9 to TRBJ2-5, with D unresolved. The V and J ends lost 0 bases and 1 base respectively, with 7 bases between them. The CDR3 totals 14 residues. The germline CDR1 and CDR2 sequences are SGDLS and YYNGEE. CDR3 loop: CASSVATVQETQYF. The CDR3, as DNA: TGTGCCAGCAGCGTAGCTACGGTCCAAGAGACCCAGTACTTC.

In its sample, this clone was seen once. The chain carries TRBV5-1 and TRBJ2-3; 10 nucleotides agree with TRBD2. Germline V gene data show CDR1 as SGHRS and CDR2 as YFSETQ. Trimming cost V 4 bases and J 2 bases; bases outside gene matches: 4. The length of the CDR3 is 15 residues. In DNA form, the CDR3 reads TGCGCCAGCAGCATTCTAGCGGGAGACACAGATACGCAGTATTTT. Translation gives CASSILAGDTDTQYF.

This clone occurred once. The chain employs TRBV4-1 and TRBJ2-3; D ambiguous. V was shortened by 2 bases and J by 0 bases, with 9 bases between the two germline ends. The CDR3 is 15 residues long. CDR1 is MGHRA, CDR2 YSYEKL, per germline. The CDR3 loop reads CASSQRVSSTDTQYF. The DNA of the CDR3 is TGCGCCAGCAGCCAACGGGTTTCCAGCACAGATACGCAGTATTTT.

To note about this clone: Other nucleotide sequences from this sample produce the same CDR3. J is TRBJ2-2 and V is TRBV5-1, with D possibly being TRBD1 (5 bases). Trimming cost V 0 bases and J 1 base, with 7 bases left between them. Per the germline V gene, CDR1 is SGHRS and CDR2 is YFSETQ. The CDR3 is 15 amino acids. The DNA of the CDR3 is TGCGCCAGCAGCTTGGGACAGCTGAACACCGGGGAGCTGTTTTTT. This codes for CASSLGQLNTGELFF. Using reference TRBV5-1 and TRBJ2-2 for the parts outside the CDR3, the full variable domain is KAGVTQTPRYLIKTRGQQVTLSCSPISGHRSVSWYQQTPGQGLQFLFEYFSETQRNKGNFPGRFSGRQFSNSRSEMNVSTLELGDSALYLCASSLGQLNTGELFFGEGSRLTVL.

The gene calls are TRBV7-8 and TRBJ2-7; D ambiguous. CDR1 is SGHVS, CDR2 FQNEAQ, per germline. With 2 bases removed from V and 1 base from J, the gap between germline ends came to 9 bases. The CDR3 extends over 14 amino acids. The DNA of the CDR3 is TGTGCCAGCAGCTTATCGGGCAGTTCCTACGAGCAGTACTTC. Amino acid sequence: CASSLSGSSYEQYF.

The chain is built from TRBV28 and TRBJ1-4; weak D call: TRBD1 (6 bases). Deletions cut 4 bases from V and 8 bases from J, with 17 bases between. CDR3 length: 15 amino acids. The germline V gene encodes CDR1 MDHEN and CDR2 SYDVKM. The DNA for the CDR3 is TGTGCCAGCAGTTCCATACAGGGCTTGAAGGAAAAACTGTTTTTT. This codes for CASSSIQGLKEKLFF.

The chain uses TRBV19 and TRBJ1-2; 8 bases are a match to TRBD1. The J segment lost 6 bases and the V segment lost 5 bases, leaving 11 bases of the junction unmatched. CDR1 is LNHDA and CDR2 is SQIVND in the germline V gene (reference sequence). This CDR3 contains 15 residues. The CDR3 sequence is CASSAPGQGGDGYTF. CDR3 bases: TGTGCCAGTAGTGCGCCCGGACAGGGAGGGGATGGCTACACCTTC.

The rearrangement uses TRBV5-4 and TRBJ2-5; 7 bases map to TRBD2. After removal of 4 bases from V and 5 bases from J, the junction contained 5 bases not matched to a gene. The germline gives CDR1 SGHNT, CDR2 YYREEE (reference sequence). This CDR3 contains 13 residues. The CDR3: CASSPWEGETQYF. CDR3 DNA: TGTGCCAGCAGCCCTTGGGAGGGTGAGACCCAGTACTTC. Supplemented by reference TRBV5-4 and TRBJ2-5, the full variable domain reads ETGVTQSPTHLIKTRGQQVTLRCSSQSGHNTVSWYQQALGQGPQFIFQYYREEENGRGNFPPRFSGLQFPNYSSELNVNALELDDSALYLCASSPWEGETQYFGPGTRLLVL.

Turning to this clone: Within the sample, other DNA sequences also encode this same CDR3. The chain links TRBV5-4 to TRBJ1-1; 9 bases align to TRBD1. The V gene end was trimmed by 4 bases and the J gene end by 1 base; junction bases not matched to a gene: 2. The CDR3 length is 14 residues. From germline, CDR1 is SGHNT and CDR2 YYREEE (reference sequence). CDR3 sequence: CASSRDRENTEAFF. The CDR3 nucleotides are TGTGCCAGCAGCAGGGACAGGGAGAACACTGAAGCTTTCTTT.

This clone showed up just a few times. The rearrangement links TRBV30 to TRBJ1-5; D gene unclear. The germline V gene has CDR1 GTSNPN and CDR2 SVGIG (reference sequence). The V end was cut by 3 bases, the J end by 7 bases, with 13 bases between. This CDR3 has 13 residues. For the CDR3, the DNA is TGTGCCTGGAGCACCACATTGGCCCAGCCCCAGCATTTT. As protein: CAWSTTLAQPQHF.

The V call is TRBV6-5, the J call TRBJ1-2, with D possibly TRBD1 on 5 matching bases. The V gene's germline CDR1 is MNHEY and CDR2 SVGAGI. CDR3 length: 13 residues. V lost 6 bases and J 5 bases, leaving 13 bases between the germline ends. In nucleotides, the CDR3 is TGTGCCAGCAGCCTGCGGGGGGAATATGGCTACACCTTC. This codes for CASSLRGEYGYTF.

The J gene is TRBJ2-2, the V gene TRBV7-3; D unresolved. Germline CDR1 is SGHTA and CDR2 is FQGTGA. With 4 bases removed from V and 1 base from J, the gap between germline ends came to 7 bases. The CDR3 sequence is 14 residues long. CDR3 residues: CASSYMMNTGELFF. The CDR3 nucleotides read TGTGCCAGCAGCTATATGATGAACACCGGGGAGCTGTTTTTT.

Comments on this clone: Other DNA sequences from this sample encode an identical CDR3 as well. This CDR3 is CASSPQGTYTGELFF. CDR3 nucleotide sequence: TGTGCCAGCTCACCACAGGGGACCTACACCGGGGAGCTGTTTTTT. This sequence joins TRBV18 and TRBJ2-2, with D perhaps given as TRBD1 or TRBD2 (5 bases each). The CDR3 totals 15 residues. Deletions cut 1 base from V and 3 bases from J, with 9 bases between. CDR1 and CDR2 from the germline V gene are KGHSH and LQKENI.